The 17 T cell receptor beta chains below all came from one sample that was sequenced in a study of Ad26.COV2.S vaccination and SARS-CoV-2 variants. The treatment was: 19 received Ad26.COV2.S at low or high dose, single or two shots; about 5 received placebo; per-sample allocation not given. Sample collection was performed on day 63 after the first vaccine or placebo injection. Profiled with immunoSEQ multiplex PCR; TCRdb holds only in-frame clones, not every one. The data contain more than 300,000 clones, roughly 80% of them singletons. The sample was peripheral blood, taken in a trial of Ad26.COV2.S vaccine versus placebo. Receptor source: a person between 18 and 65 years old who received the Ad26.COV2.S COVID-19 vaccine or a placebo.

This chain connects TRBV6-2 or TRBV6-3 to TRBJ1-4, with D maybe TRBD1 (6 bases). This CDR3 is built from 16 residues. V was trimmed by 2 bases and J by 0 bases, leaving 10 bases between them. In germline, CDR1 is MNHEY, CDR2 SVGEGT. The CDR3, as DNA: TGTGCCAGCAGTTACGTGAGGGGGACAACTAATGAAAAACTGTTTTTT. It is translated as CASSYVRGTTNEKLFF.

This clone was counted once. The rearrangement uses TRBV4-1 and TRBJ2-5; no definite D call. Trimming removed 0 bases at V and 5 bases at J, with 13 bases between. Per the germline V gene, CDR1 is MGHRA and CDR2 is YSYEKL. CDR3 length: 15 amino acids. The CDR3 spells CASSQDSLRWETQYF. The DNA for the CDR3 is TGCGCCAGCAGCCAAGACAGCCTAAGGTGGGAGACCCAGTACTTC.

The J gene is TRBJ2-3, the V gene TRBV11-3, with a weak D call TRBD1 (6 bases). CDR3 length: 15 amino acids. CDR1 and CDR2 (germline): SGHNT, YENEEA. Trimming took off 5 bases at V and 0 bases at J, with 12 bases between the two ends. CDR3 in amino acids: CASSKQGSSTDTQYF. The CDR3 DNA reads TGTGCCAGCAGCAAGCAGGGGTCGAGCACAGATACGCAGTATTTT.

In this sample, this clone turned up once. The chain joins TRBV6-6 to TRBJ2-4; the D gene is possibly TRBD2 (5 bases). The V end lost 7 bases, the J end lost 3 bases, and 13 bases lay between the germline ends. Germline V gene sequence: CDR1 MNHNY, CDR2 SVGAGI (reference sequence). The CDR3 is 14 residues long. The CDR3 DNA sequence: TGTGCCAGCACCTTCACGAGGGACAAAAACATTCAGTACTTC. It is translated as CASTFTRDKNIQYF.

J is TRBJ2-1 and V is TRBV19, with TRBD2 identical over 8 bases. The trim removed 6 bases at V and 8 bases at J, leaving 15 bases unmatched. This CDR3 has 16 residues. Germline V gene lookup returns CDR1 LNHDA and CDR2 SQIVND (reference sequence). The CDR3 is CASRPPEGGGSHEQFF. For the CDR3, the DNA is TGTGCCAGTAGGCCACCAGAGGGCGGGGGGAGTCATGAGCAGTTCTTC. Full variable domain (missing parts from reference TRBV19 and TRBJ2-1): DGGITQSPKYLFRKEGQNVTLSCEQNLNHDAMYWYRQDPGQGLRLIYYSQIVNDFQKGDIAEGYSVSREKKESFPLTVTSAQKNPTAFYLCASRPPEGGGSHEQFFGPGTRLTVL.

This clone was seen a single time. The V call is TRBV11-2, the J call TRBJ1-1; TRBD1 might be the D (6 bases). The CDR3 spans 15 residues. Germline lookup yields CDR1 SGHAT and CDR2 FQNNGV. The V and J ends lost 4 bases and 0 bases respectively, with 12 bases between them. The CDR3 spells CASSSGAGMNTEAFF. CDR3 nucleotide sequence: TGTGCCAGCAGCTCAGGGGCGGGGATGAACACTGAAGCTTTCTTT. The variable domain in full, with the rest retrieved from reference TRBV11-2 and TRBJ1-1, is EAGVAQSPRYKIIEKRQSVAFWCNPISGHATLYWYQQILGQGPKLLIQFQNNGVVDDSQLPKDRFSAERLKGVDSTLKIQPAKLEDSAVYLCASSSGAGMNTEAFFGQGTRLTVV.

The CDR3, as DNA: TGTGCCAGCAGCACCCGGACTAGTCCGATGTACGAGCAGTACTTC. Its protein is CASSTRTSPMYEQYF. V gene TRBV9 combines with J gene TRBJ2-7, with 7 positions matching TRBD2. Unmatched junction bases numbered 11, after V lost 4 bases and J lost 4 bases. The CDR3 sequence is 15 residues long. Germline V gives CDR1 SGDLS, CDR2 YYNGEE.

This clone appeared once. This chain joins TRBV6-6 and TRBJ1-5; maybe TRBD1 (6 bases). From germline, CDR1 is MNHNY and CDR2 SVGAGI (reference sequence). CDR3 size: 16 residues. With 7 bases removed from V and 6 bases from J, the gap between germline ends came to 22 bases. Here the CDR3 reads CASTPILGGLGQPQHF. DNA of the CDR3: TGTGCCAGCACTCCGATTTTAGGGGGTCTTGGTCAGCCCCAGCATTTT.

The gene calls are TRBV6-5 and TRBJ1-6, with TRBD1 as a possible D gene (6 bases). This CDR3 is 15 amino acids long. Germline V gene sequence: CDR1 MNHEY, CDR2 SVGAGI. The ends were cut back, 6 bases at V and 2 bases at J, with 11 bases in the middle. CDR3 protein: CASRAQGAYNSPLHF. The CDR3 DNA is TGTGCCAGCAGGGCACAGGGCGCCTATAATTCACCCCTCCACTTT.

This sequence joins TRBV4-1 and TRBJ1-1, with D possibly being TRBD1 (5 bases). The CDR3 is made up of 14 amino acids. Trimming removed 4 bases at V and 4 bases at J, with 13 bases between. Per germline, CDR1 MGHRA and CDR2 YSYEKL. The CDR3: CASSPTWDPTEAFF. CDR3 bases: TGCGCCAGCAGCCCGACGTGGGACCCCACTGAAGCTTTCTTT.

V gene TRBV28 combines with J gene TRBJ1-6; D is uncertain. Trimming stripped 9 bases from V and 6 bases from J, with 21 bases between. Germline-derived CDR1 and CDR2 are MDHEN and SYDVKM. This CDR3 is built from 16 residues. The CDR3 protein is CASKGRHLRGNSPLHF. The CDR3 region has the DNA TGTGCCAGTAAAGGGAGACACCTACGAGGTAATTCACCCCTCCACTTT.

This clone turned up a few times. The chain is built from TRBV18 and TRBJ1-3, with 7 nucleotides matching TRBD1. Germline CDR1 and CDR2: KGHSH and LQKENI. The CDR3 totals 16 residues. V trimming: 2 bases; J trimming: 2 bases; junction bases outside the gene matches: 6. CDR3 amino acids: CASSPTTTGPGNTIYF. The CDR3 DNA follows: TGTGCCAGCTCACCAACTACGACAGGGCCTGGAAACACCATATATTTT.

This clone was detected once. CDR3 bases: TGTGCCAGCAGTTATGGTCCTAACTATGGCTACACCTTC. This gives the protein CASSYGPNYGYTF. The chain combines TRBV28 with TRBJ1-2; D is uncertain. This CDR3 spans 13 amino acids. V lost 4 bases, J lost 0 bases, and 6 bases lay in between. The germline gives CDR1 MDHEN, CDR2 SYDVKM.

Here the CDR3 DNA reads TGTGCTAGTGGTTTGGTACTTGGGGGGCAGTTCTTC. Protein product: CASGLVLGGQFF. The chain is built from TRBV12-5 and TRBJ2-1; D is possibly TRBD1 or TRBD2 (5 bases each). Germline CDR1 reads LGHNT; CDR2 reads FRNRAP. Trimming left V 0 bases short and J 12 bases short, with 9 bases between. This CDR3 has 12 amino acids.

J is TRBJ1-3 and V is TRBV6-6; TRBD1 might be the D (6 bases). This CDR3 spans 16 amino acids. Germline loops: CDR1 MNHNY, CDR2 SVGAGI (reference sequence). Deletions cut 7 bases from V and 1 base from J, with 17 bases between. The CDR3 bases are TGTGCCAGCAAACAGGGACATTCTTTTTCTGGAAACACCATATATTTT. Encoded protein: CASKQGHSFSGNTIYF.

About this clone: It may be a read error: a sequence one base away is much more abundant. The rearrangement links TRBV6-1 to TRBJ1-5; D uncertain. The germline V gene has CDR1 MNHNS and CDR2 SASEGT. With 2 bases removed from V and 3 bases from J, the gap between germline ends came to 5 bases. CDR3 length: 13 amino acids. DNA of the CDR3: TGTGCCAGCAGTGAACACCTCAATCAGCCCCAGCATTTT. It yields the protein CASSEHLNQPQHF.

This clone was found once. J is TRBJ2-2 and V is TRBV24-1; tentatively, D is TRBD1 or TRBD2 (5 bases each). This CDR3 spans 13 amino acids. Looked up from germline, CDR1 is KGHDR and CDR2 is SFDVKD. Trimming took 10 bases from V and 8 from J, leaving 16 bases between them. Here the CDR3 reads CATTRDVGGELFF. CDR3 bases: TGTGCCACGACCAGGGACGTTGGGGGGGAGCTGTTTTTT.